The 30 T cell receptor beta chains below come from one sample, sequenced in a study of cytomegalovirus exposure and HLA in healthy donors. 13 Jbeta primers and 60 Vbeta primers were used for the PCR. Sequencing used immunoSEQ multiplex PCR; TCRdb keeps in-frame clones, though not all of them. The table records about 130,000 clones, about 80% of them present only once. The specimen sequenced was PBMCs. The receptors here all came from a man aged 35 to 55 in good health and CMV-seronegative.

This chain uses TRBV28 with TRBJ2-4; 10 positions agree with TRBD2. CDR3 length: 17 residues. V trimming: 5 bases; J trimming: 0 bases; junction bases outside the gene matches: 7. Germline V gives CDR1 MDHEN, CDR2 SYDVKM. CDR3 loop: CASSASSGRVAKNIQYF. The CDR3, as DNA: TGTGCCAGCAGTGCCAGCAGCGGGAGGGTAGCCAAAAACATTCAGTACTTC.

This clone has only one observation. This sample includes further DNA sequences coding for the same CDR3. The chain has TRBV5-1 and TRBJ1-1; 8 bases agree with TRBD1. Germline V gives CDR1 SGHRS, CDR2 YFSETQ. The CDR3 is made up of 15 amino acids. The trim removed 3 bases at V and 2 bases at J, leaving 6 bases unmatched. This CDR3 reads CASSSGTGGNTEAFF. The CDR3 DNA follows: TGCGCCAGCAGCTCGGGGACAGGAGGAAACACTGAAGCTTTCTTT.

The gene calls are TRBV28 and TRBJ2-5, with D possibly TRBD2 on 5 matching bases. This CDR3 is 14 amino acids long. Germline CDR1 and CDR2: MDHEN and SYDVKM. The germline V and J ends were trimmed by 3 bases and 4 bases, with 12 bases remaining between them. The CDR3 region is CASSLGIGGETQYF. CDR3 DNA: TGTGCCAGCAGTTTGGGAATAGGAGGAGAGACCCAGTACTTC.

In this sample, this clone turned up a few times. The chain is built from TRBV5-1 and TRBJ1-6, with 7 bases identical to TRBD1. The CDR3 loop spans 17 amino acids. V gave up 4 bases and J gave up 0 bases; unmatched junction bases: 7. The germline CDR1 and CDR2 sequences are SGHRS and YFSETQ. The CDR3 bases are TGCGCCAGCAGCCTAACCAGGACAGGCTCCTATAATTCACCCCTCCACTTT. As protein: CASSLTRTGSYNSPLHF.

The chain employs TRBV5-6 and TRBJ1-2; D might be TRBD1 (6 bases). The V and J ends lost 0 bases and 8 bases respectively, with 17 bases between them. CDR1 and CDR2 from the germline V gene are SGHDT and YYEEEE. This CDR3 spans 15 amino acids. The CDR3 DNA is TGTGCCAGCAGCTTGGAGGAAGGGGGAAGCAGCGGCTACACCTTC. It translates to CASSLEEGGSSGYTF.

The rearrangement links TRBV5-1 to TRBJ2-2, with a weak D call TRBD1 (5 bases). V lost 2 bases and J 6 bases, leaving 8 bases between the germline ends. The germline V gene encodes CDR1 SGHRS and CDR2 YFSETQ. The CDR3 runs to 13 residues. The CDR3 nucleotides read TGCGCCAGCAGCTTTCCAGGGCCCGGGGAGCTGTTTTTT. Translation gives CASSFPGPGELFF. The variable domain in full, with the rest retrieved from reference TRBV5-1 and TRBJ2-2, is KAGVTQTPRYLIKTRGQQVTLSCSPISGHRSVSWYQQTPGQGLQFLFEYFSETQRNKGNFPGRFSGRQFSNSRSEMNVSTLELGDSALYLCASSFPGPGELFFGEGSRLTVL.

The rearrangement links TRBV19 to TRBJ2-4, with D possibly being TRBD1 (5 bases). Germline V CDR1 and CDR2: LNHDA, SQIVND (reference sequence). V lost 7 bases and J lost 3, with 16 bases in between. This CDR3 comprises 15 residues. DNA of the CDR3: TGTGCCAGTATGGGTCGTGGGCAGGGCAAAAACATTCAGTACTTC. As protein: CASMGRGQGKNIQYF.

The CDR3, as DNA: TGTGCCAGCAGCCCAGGGGCCAGCTCCTACAATGAGCAGTTCTTC. This sequence encodes CASSPGASSYNEQFF. The chain couples TRBV9 to TRBJ2-1, with D tentatively TRBD1 (6 bases). Germline V gene data show CDR1 as SGDLS and CDR2 as YYNGEE. The CDR3 totals 15 residues. Trimming took off 4 bases at V and 0 bases at J, with 11 bases between the two ends. The full variable domain, its missing parts supplied by reference TRBV9 and TRBJ2-1, is DSGVTQTPKHLITATGQRVTLRCSPRSGDLSVYWYQQSLDQGLQFLIQYYNGEERAKGNILERFSAQQFPDLHSELNLSSLELGDSALYFCASSPGASSYNEQFFGPGTRLTVL.

The chain carries TRBV28 and TRBJ1-2, with 8 positions matching TRBD1. The CDR3 length is 15 residues. The germline V gene has CDR1 MDHEN and CDR2 SYDVKM. V was clipped by 5 bases and J by 5 bases; unmatched bases: 10. Written as DNA, the CDR3 is TGTGCCAGCAGTACCGGAACCGGGACAGGTTATGGCTACACCTTC. Encoded protein: CASSTGTGTGYGYTF.

CDR3 protein: CASTTGLNTEAFF. DNA of the CDR3: TGTGCCAGCACCACAGGGTTGAACACTGAAGCTTTCTTT. The V gene is TRBV2, the J gene TRBJ1-1; tentatively, D is TRBD1 (6 bases). There are 13 residues in the CDR3. Germline lookup yields CDR1 SNHLY and CDR2 FYNNEI. The V end was cut by 7 bases, the J end by 0 bases, with 9 bases between.

V gene TRBV9 combines with J gene TRBJ1-4, with a possible D match to TRBD1 (5 bases). Germline V gene lookup returns CDR1 SGDLS and CDR2 YYNGEE. Trimming stripped 4 bases from V and 4 bases from J, with 14 bases between. The CDR3 is 15 residues long. The CDR3 here is CASSPPGPGNEKLFF. For the CDR3, the DNA is TGTGCCAGCAGCCCTCCAGGGCCGGGTAATGAAAAACTGTTTTTT. Complete variable domain (other parts from reference TRBV9 and TRBJ1-4): DSGVTQTPKHLITATGQRVTLRCSPRSGDLSVYWYQQSLDQGLQFLIQYYNGEERAKGNILERFSAQQFPDLHSELNLSSLELGDSALYFCASSPPGPGNEKLFFGSGTQLSVL.

This clone was observed a few times. The CDR3 reads CASSDQGDSSEAFF. CDR3 nucleotides: TGTGCCAGCAGTGACCAGGGGGACTCCTCTGAAGCTTTCTTT. The chain is built from TRBV25-1 and TRBJ1-1, with 7 bases identical to TRBD1. CDR1 MGHDK and CDR2 SYGVNS come from the germline V gene. The CDR3 is made up of 14 amino acids. V gave up 3 bases and J gave up 6 bases; unmatched junction bases: 7.

This chain links TRBV27 with TRBJ1-2; D is possibly TRBD1 (6 bases). The ends were cut back, 6 bases at V and 3 bases at J, with 14 bases in the middle. The CDR3 has 14 residues. Germline V gene data show CDR1 as MNHEY and CDR2 as SMNVEV (reference sequence). In DNA, the CDR3 is TGTGCCAGCAGAAAACAGGGTTTGGACTATGGCTACACCTTC. It is translated as CASRKQGLDYGYTF.

V gene TRBV6-1 combines with J gene TRBJ2-3; maybe TRBD2 (5 bases). This CDR3 contains 12 residues. V gave up 5 bases and J gave up 3 bases, with 6 bases separating them. Germline values: CDR1 MNHNS, CDR2 SASEGT. For the CDR3, the DNA is TGTGCCAGCAGTTCGGGGACAGATACGCAGTATTTT. Protein: CASSSGTDTQYF.

The chain is built from TRBV27 and TRBJ1-1; possibly TRBD1 for D (5 bases). Trimming cost V 3 bases and J 1 base, with 12 bases left between them. The germline CDR1 and CDR2 sequences are MNHEY and SMNVEV (reference sequence). This CDR3 region has 15 residues. CDR3 coding DNA: TGTGCCAGCAGTTTGGGGAGGGGCCGGAACACTGAAGCTTTCTTT. This sequence encodes CASSLGRGRNTEAFF.

This clone was picked up a small number of times. As DNA, the CDR3 is TGTGCCAGCAGCTTGACTTCTAACTACAATGAGCAGTTCTTC. Translation: CASSLTSNYNEQFF. The rearrangement links TRBV5-4 to TRBJ2-1; D unresolved. V was cut by 1 base and J by 3 bases, with 8 bases left in between. Germline V gene sequence: CDR1 SGHNT, CDR2 YYREEE (reference sequence). The CDR3 length is 14 residues.

The chain links TRBV28 to TRBJ1-5, with D perhaps matching TRBD1 (5 bases). Per the germline V gene, CDR1 is MDHEN and CDR2 is SYDVKM. Between the trimmed V and J ends, which lost 2 bases and 6 bases, there was a span of 14 bases. This CDR3 has 15 amino acids. CDR3 sequence: CASSLTPGGAQPQHF. CDR3 bases: TGTGCCAGCAGTTTAACCCCAGGAGGGGCTCAGCCCCAGCATTTT.

This chain uses TRBV2 with TRBJ2-1; D unresolved. Germline CDR1 is SNHLY and CDR2 is FYNNEI. The CDR3 totals 9 residues. The CDR3 coding sequence is TGTGCTCACCGGCGGGAGCAGTTCTTC. Its translation: CAHRREQFF. Supplemented by reference TRBV2 and TRBJ2-1, the full variable domain reads EPEVTQTPSHQVTQMGQEVILRCVPISNHLYFYWYRQILGQKVEFLVSFYNNEISEKSEIFDDQFSVERPDGSNFTLKIRSTKLEDSAMYFCAHRREQFFGPGTRLTVL.

The chain links TRBV6-1 to TRBJ1-2; TRBD1 might be the D (5 bases). Germline V gene data show CDR1 as MNHNS and CDR2 as SASEGT. V shed 9 bases and J shed 8 bases, with 19 bases lying between them. The CDR3 is 13 amino acids. The chain's CDR3 is CARKQDQGWGYTF. The DNA for the CDR3 is TGTGCCAGGAAACAGGACCAAGGATGGGGCTACACCTTC.

This chain joins TRBV6-4 and TRBJ1-5; 7 nucleotides match TRBD1. V dropped 6 bases and J dropped 2; count of bases not matched to a gene: 7. The CDR3 is made up of 15 amino acids. Germline values: CDR1 MRHNA, CDR2 SNTAGT. DNA for the CDR3: TGTGCCAGCAGCGAGGGGGCTGGGGGCAATCAGCCCCAGCATTTT. Its protein product is CASSEGAGGNQPQHF.

The CDR3 coding sequence is TGCGCCAGCAGCCCGCTTTGGAGAAAGACCGGGGAGCTGTTTTTT. Translation gives CASSPLWRKTGELFF. The V call is TRBV5-1, the J call TRBJ2-2; D not certain. This CDR3 comprises 15 residues. Trimming pared 4 bases from V and 5 bases from J, leaving 15 bases between. The germline V gene has CDR1 SGHRS and CDR2 YFSETQ.

The chain has TRBV6-6 and TRBJ2-7, with 8 nucleotides matching TRBD1. Germline CDR1 and CDR2: MNHNY and SVGAGI (reference sequence). CDR3 size: 13 residues. J gave up 6 bases and V 2 bases, and 3 bases lay outside the gene matches. CDR3 sequence: CASSYTTGAEQYF. The CDR3 region has the DNA TGTGCCAGCAGTTACACGACAGGGGCCGAGCAGTACTTC.

This rearrangement joins TRBV27 to TRBJ2-1; 8 nucleotides align to TRBD2. The length of the CDR3 is 15 residues. Germline V gives CDR1 MNHEY, CDR2 SMNVEV (reference sequence). V shed 7 bases and J 7 bases; nucleotides not matched to a gene: 12. CDR3 residues: CASTGGAGRRNEQFF. The CDR3 coding sequence is TGTGCCAGCACGGGAGGGGCGGGAAGAAGGAATGAGCAGTTCTTC.

The chain carries TRBV2 and TRBJ1-5, with 7 bases fitting TRBD1. Germline-derived CDR1 and CDR2 are SNHLY and FYNNEI. The CDR3 runs 13 residues. After removal of 4 bases from V and 13 bases from J, the junction contained 10 bases not matched to a gene. As DNA, the CDR3 is TGTGCCAGCAGTGGACAGGGTGCTGTTTCTCAGCATTTT. Translating gives CASSGQGAVSQHF.

The chain couples TRBV7-8 to TRBJ2-1, with D tentatively TRBD1 (6 bases). V was trimmed by 6 bases and J by 7 bases, leaving 10 bases between them. The CDR3 covers 12 residues. Germline loops: CDR1 SGHVS, CDR2 FQNEAQ. CDR3 residues: CASRSTGNEQFF. CDR3 sequence (DNA): TGTGCCAGCAGATCAACAGGGAATGAGCAGTTCTTC.

Remarks on this clone: The junction differs from germline at one of its ends, possibly a read error. The chain uses TRBV19 and TRBJ2-3, with TRBD2 matching 11 bases. Germline CDR1 LNHDA, CDR2 SQIVND (reference sequence). This CDR3 spans 15 amino acids. This chain's CDR3 is CASSGLAGGTETQYF. The CDR3 coding sequence is TGTGCCAGTAGTGGACTAGCGGGTGGCACAGAGACGCAGTATTTT.

This clone was counted only a few times. The chain combines TRBV10-1 with TRBJ2-2; 8 nucleotides line up with TRBD2. Germline V gene lookup returns CDR1 WNHNN and CDR2 SYGVQD (reference sequence). This CDR3 has 15 amino acids. V lost 6 bases, J lost 4 bases, and 7 bases stayed unmatched. The CDR3: CASSAGTSPTGELFF. As DNA, the CDR3 is TGCGCCAGCAGCGCCGGGACTAGTCCCACCGGGGAGCTGTTTTTT.

This clone has only one observation. The chain employs TRBV5-1 and TRBJ1-2; D might be TRBD1 (5 bases). V was pared by 0 bases and J by 2 bases, with 11 bases between. CDR1 SGHRS and CDR2 YFSETQ come from the germline V gene. The CDR3 contains 15 residues. Written as DNA, the CDR3 is TGCGCCAGCAGCTTGGGTGGGGCAGGGAACTATGGCTACACCTTC. It specifies CASSLGGAGNYGYTF.

V usage is TRBV28 and J usage is TRBJ1-1; D gene ambiguous. Between the trimmed V and J ends, which lost 6 bases and 7 bases, there was a span of 9 bases. Germline V gene sequence: CDR1 MDHEN, CDR2 SYDVKM. This CDR3 is built from 11 residues. The DNA of the CDR3 is TGTGCCAGCAGCAAACTCGATGAAGCTTTCTTT. Translating it yields CASSKLDEAFF. The whole variable domain, filled in from reference TRBV28 and TRBJ1-1, reads DVKVTQSSRYLVKRTGEKVFLECVQDMDHENMFWYRQDPGLGLRLIYFSYDVKMKEKGDIPEGYSVSREKKERFSLILESASTNQTSMYLCASSKLDEAFFGQGTRLTVV.

The rearrangement links TRBV27 to TRBJ1-1; 10 nucleotides agree with TRBD1. The CDR3 runs to 14 residues. In germline, CDR1 is MNHEY, CDR2 SMNVEV (reference sequence). V gave up 3 bases and J gave up 5 bases; unmatched junction bases: 3. CDR3 nucleotide sequence: TGTGCCAGCAGTTTCGGGACAGGGGAAACTGAAGCTTTCTTT. This gives the protein CASSFGTGETEAFF.